This T cell receptor beta chain was identified in a study of control samples from healthy donors and cancer patients (dated by TCRdb to about 2020). Worth noting for this clone: The antigen this receptor binds is unknown. No much larger clone exists at a distance of one base, and base qualities are not known.

Library preparation was by the immunoSEQ multiplex PCR assay. What TCRdb holds here is the immuneACCESS table cut down to in-frame rearrangements. Part of the clones is not present; checked against another copy, under half of the missing clones reflect an unresolved V gene, and the others are unexplained. A total of more than 20,000 clones appear in this sample, more than 75% of them only once. Around an eighth of the sample is in the top ten clones. Per the germline V gene (reference sequence), MNHEY is the CDR1 and SMNVEV is the CDR2. The CDR3 runs 13 amino acids, cysteine and phenylalanine included. The read is trimmed to its CDR3 DNA, 39 bases read in frame from base 1. V and J lose 6 bases and 0 bases, and a span of 7 bases separates them.

The rearrangement joined TRBV27 to TRBJ2-3; no D gene can be assigned with confidence. The sequence was obtained from a man aged 50-60 years with lung cancer. Sequencing was done on a sample of PBMCs. The encoded CDR3 is CASRPASTDTQYF. The DNA reads TGTGCCAGCAGGCCAGCTAGCACAGATACGCAGTATTTT.